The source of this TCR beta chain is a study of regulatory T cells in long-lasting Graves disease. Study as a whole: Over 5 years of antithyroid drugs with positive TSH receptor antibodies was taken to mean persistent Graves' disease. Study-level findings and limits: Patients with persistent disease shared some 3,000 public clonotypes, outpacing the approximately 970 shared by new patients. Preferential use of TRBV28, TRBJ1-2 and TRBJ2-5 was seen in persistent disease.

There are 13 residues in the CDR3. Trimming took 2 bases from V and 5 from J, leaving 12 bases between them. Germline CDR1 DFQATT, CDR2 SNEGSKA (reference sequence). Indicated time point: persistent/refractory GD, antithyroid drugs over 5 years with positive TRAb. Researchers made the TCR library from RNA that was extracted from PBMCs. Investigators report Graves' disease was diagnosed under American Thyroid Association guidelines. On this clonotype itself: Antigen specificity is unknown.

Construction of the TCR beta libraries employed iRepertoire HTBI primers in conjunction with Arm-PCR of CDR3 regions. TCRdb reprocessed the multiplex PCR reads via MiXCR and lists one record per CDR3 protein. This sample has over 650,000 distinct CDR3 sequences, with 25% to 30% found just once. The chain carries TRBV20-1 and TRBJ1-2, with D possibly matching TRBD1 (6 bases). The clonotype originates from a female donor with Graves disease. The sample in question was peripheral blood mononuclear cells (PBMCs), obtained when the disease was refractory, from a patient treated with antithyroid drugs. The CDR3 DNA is TGCAGTGCTAGAACAGGGACCGGTTATGGCTACACCTTC. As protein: CSARTGTGYGYTF.